This T cell receptor beta chain was obtained from a study of OX40 agonist ivuxolimab in advanced cancers. Study in general: Patients received intravenous ivuxolimab every 2 weeks at 0.01 to 10 mg/kg. Dose-escalation patients had hepatocellular carcinoma, melanoma, renal cell or head and neck cancer.

Germline V lookup: CDR1 SGHVS, CDR2 FQNEAQ. Trimming removed 4 bases from V and 0 bases from J, with 10 bases in between. This CDR3 is 14 amino acids long. Enrollment shut out patients with autoimmune disease history or systemic immunosuppression. Produced via immunoSEQ multiplex PCR; TCRdb's table is partial and in-frame only. Here the sample spans fewer than 60,000 clones, approximately 90% being singletons. This receptor was identified in an adult with an advanced solid tumor such as melanoma, head and neck, liver or kidney cancer. The sample consisted of CD4+ or CD8+ T cells sorted from blood, taken in a trial of the OX40 agonist ivuxolimab. The genes are TRBV7-8 and TRBJ2-7; no definite D call. The CDR3, as DNA: TGTGCCAGCAGCTCGACGACTGTCTCCTACGAGCAGTACTTC. The encoded protein is CASSSTTVSYEQYF. The complete variable domain, with remaining parts taken from reference TRBV7-8 and TRBJ2-7, reads GAGVSQSPRYKVAKRGQDVALRCDPISGHVSLFWYQQALGQGPEFLTYFQNEAQLDKSGLPSDRFFAERPEGSVSTLKIQRTQQEDSAVYLCASSSTTVSYEQYFGPGTRLTVT.